This is a list of T cell receptor beta chains from one sample in a study of shared clonotypes between healthy human individuals. Clones were read by immunoSEQ multiplex PCR, and TCRdb kept only the in-frame ones, dropping some. The sample consists of around 2,000,000 clones, approximately 95% of them appearing once. The specimen sequenced was naive CD4+ T cells sorted from blood. The receptors originated from a man aged 18 to 30 in good health. The CDR3 runs from the conserved cysteine through the conserved F or W. Each record gives: CDR3 protein, CDR3 DNA, clone size, J gene, D gene, V gene. The D gene is left open where the match is weak. Size is stated for part of the rows, as once, few or many counts, or as a class when the clone is expanded.

CDR3: CASSLEGRGNTEAFF; DNA: TGTGCCAGCAGCTTAGAAGGGCGGGGGAACACTGAAGCTTTCTTT; size: .; J: TRBJ1-1; D: .; V: TRBV7-2
CDR3: CASVGKLFF; DNA: TGTGCCAGCGTCGGAAAACTGTTTTTT; size: .; J: TRBJ1-4; D: .; V: TRBV28
CDR3: CAWSPRTGGVSYEQYF; DNA: TGTGCCTGGAGCCCCCGGACAGGGGGAGTCTCCTACGAGCAGTACTTC; size: .; J: TRBJ2-7; D: TRBD1; V: TRBV30
CDR3: CASSQATSSVHNEQFF; DNA: TGTGCCAGCAGCCAAGCCACTAGCAGTGTCCACAATGAGCAGTTCTTC; size: .; J: TRBJ2-1; D: .; V: TRBV4-2
CDR3: CVSSSTGVEQYF; DNA: TGTGTCAGCAGCTCAACAGGGGTCGAGCAGTACTTC; size: .; J: TRBJ2-7; D: TRBD1; V: TRBV11-2
CDR3: CASSGGREGNSPLHF; DNA: TGTGCCAGCAGTGGGGGCAGGGAGGGGAATTCACCCCTCCACTTT; size: .; J: TRBJ1-6; D: .; V: TRBV2
CDR3: CASSPTISGKRTLGNEQFF; DNA: TGTGCCAGCAGTCCAACTATTAGCGGGAAACGCACATTGGGCAATGAGCAGTTCTTC; size: .; J: TRBJ2-1; D: TRBD2; V: TRBV27
CDR3: CASSLNQNTEAFF; DNA: TGCGCCAGCAGCTTGAATCAGAACACTGAAGCTTTCTTT; size: .; J: TRBJ1-1; D: .; V: TRBV5-1
CDR3: CASSFSGRGTGELFF; DNA: TGTGCCAGCAGCTTTAGCGGGAGAGGAACCGGGGAGCTGTTTTTT; size: .; J: TRBJ2-2; D: TRBD2; V: TRBV7-2
CDR3: CASSLPGTASKNIQYF; DNA: TGTGCCAGCAGCCTTCCTGGGACAGCAAGCAAAAACATTCAGTACTTC; size: few; J: TRBJ2-4; D: TRBD1; V: TRBV28
CDR3: CASRYEGNSPLHF; DNA: TGTGCCAGCAGATATGAGGGTAATTCACCCCTCCACTTT; size: .; J: TRBJ1-6; D: .; V: TRBV6-1
CDR3: CASSPRGSNTGELFF; DNA: TGTGCCAGCAGCCCTAGGGGGTCAAACACCGGGGAGCTGTTTTTT; size: .; J: TRBJ2-2; D: .; V: TRBV7-2
CDR3: CASSITTWPGNTGELFF; DNA: TGTGCCAGTAGTATCACTACCTGGCCGGGGAACACCGGGGAGCTGTTTTTT; size: .; J: TRBJ2-2; D: .; V: TRBV19
CDR3: CASSSGQGAETQYF; DNA: TGCGCCAGCAGCTCCGGACAGGGGGCAGAGACCCAGTACTTC; size: .; J: TRBJ2-5; D: TRBD1; V: TRBV5-1
CDR3: CASSVNRAETQYF; DNA: TGTGCCAGTAGTGTAAACAGGGCAGAGACCCAGTACTTC; size: .; J: TRBJ2-5; D: .; V: TRBV19
CDR3: CASSLLQGTGELFF; DNA: TGTGCCAGCAGCCTACTACAGGGCACCGGGGAGCTGTTTTTT; size: once; J: TRBJ2-2; D: .; V: TRBV6-6
CDR3: CATHSRPTGAYEQYF; DNA: TGTGCCACCCACAGCCGTCCGACAGGGGCCTACGAGCAGTACTTC; size: .; J: TRBJ2-7; D: TRBD1; V: TRBV6-6
CDR3: CASSQEGNGGETQYF; DNA: TGTGCCAGCAGCCAAGAGGGGAATGGGGGAGAGACCCAGTACTTC; size: .; J: TRBJ2-5; D: .; V: TRBV4-2
CDR3: CASSPRGRLKFYEQYF; DNA: TGTGCCAGCAGCCCTCGAGGGCGGCTTAAATTCTACGAGCAGTACTTC; size: few; J: TRBJ2-7; D: .; V: TRBV7-6
CDR3: CASSPGLEIYEQYF; DNA: TGTGCCAGCAGCCCGGGACTGGAAATCTACGAGCAGTACTTC; size: .; J: TRBJ2-7; D: .; V: TRBV5-4
CDR3: CASSLKGVGEQYF; DNA: TGCGCCAGCAGCCTCAAGGGCGTGGGTGAGCAGTACTTC; size: .; J: TRBJ2-7; D: .; V: TRBV5-1
CDR3: CAISESFDRDSEKLFF; DNA: TGTGCCATCAGTGAGAGTTTCGACAGGGATAGCGAAAAACTGTTTTTT; size: .; J: TRBJ1-4; D: TRBD1; V: TRBV10-3
CDR3: CASSVERSSYEQYF; DNA: TGTGCCAGCAGTGTCGAGAGAAGCTCCTACGAGCAGTACTTC; size: .; J: TRBJ2-7; D: .; V: TRBV2
CDR3: CASSVRNNEQFF; DNA: TGTGCCAGCAGTGTCAGAAACAATGAGCAGTTCTTC; size: .; J: TRBJ2-1; D: .; V: TRBV28
CDR3: CAISDNQYTEAFF; DNA: TGTGCCATCAGTGATAACCAGTACACTGAAGCTTTCTTT; size: .; J: TRBJ1-1; D: .; V: TRBV10-3
CDR3: CAISAGQGSFGNTIYF; DNA: TGTGCCATCAGTGCGGGACAGGGAAGCTTTGGAAACACCATATATTTT; size: .; J: TRBJ1-3; D: TRBD1; V: TRBV10-3
CDR3: CARSRAGFNSPLHF; DNA: TGTGCCAGATCCCGGGCAGGGTTTAATTCACCCCTCCACTTT; size: .; J: TRBJ1-6; D: .; V: TRBV28
CDR3: CASSFSGTSGSSDTQYF; DNA: TGTGCCAGCAGCTTCTCCGGGACTAGCGGGAGTTCAGATACGCAGTATTTT; size: .; J: TRBJ2-3; D: TRBD2; V: TRBV9
CDR3: CATKTGADDGSNQPQHF; DNA: TGTGCCACTAAGACAGGGGCGGATGACGGGAGCAATCAGCCCCAGCATTTT; size: .; J: TRBJ1-5; D: TRBD1; V: TRBV6-4
CDR3: CASSLEAQRGGNEQFF; DNA: TGCGCCAGCAGCTTGGAAGCCCAGCGGGGGGGCAATGAGCAGTTCTTC; size: once; J: TRBJ2-1; D: TRBD2; V: TRBV5-1
CDR3: CASSFSGVTYEQYF; DNA: TGCGCCAGCAGCTTCTCCGGGGTCACCTACGAGCAGTACTTC; size: .; J: TRBJ2-7; D: .; V: TRBV5-1
CDR3: CASSPGQFFEQYF; DNA: TGTGCCAGCTCACCCGGACAGTTTTTCGAGCAGTACTTC; size: .; J: TRBJ2-7; D: .; V: TRBV18
CDR3: CASSTRGVGEKLFF; DNA: TGTGCCAGCAGCACCCGGGGCGTCGGTGAAAAACTGTTTTTT; size: .; J: TRBJ1-4; D: .; V: TRBV6-5
CDR3: CASSLDGGDYNEQFF; DNA: TGTGCCAGCAGCTTAGACGGGGGCGACTACAATGAGCAGTTCTTC; size: .; J: TRBJ2-1; D: .; V: TRBV7-2
CDR3: CASSYGRRTDTQYF; DNA: TGTGCCAGCAGTTACGGACGTCGCACAGATACGCAGTATTTT; size: .; J: TRBJ2-3; D: .; V: TRBV6-5
CDR3: CASSYQETGELFF; DNA: TGTGCCAGCAGTTACCAGGAGACCGGGGAGCTGTTTTTT; size: .; J: TRBJ2-2; D: .; V: TRBV7-3
CDR3: CASSPSGLAVVEQYF; DNA: TGTGCCAGCAGCCCCTCAGGGTTAGCGGTCGTCGAGCAGTACTTC; size: .; J: TRBJ2-7; D: .; V: TRBV7-2
CDR3: CASSGNDITYEQYF; DNA: TGTGCCAGCTCAGGGAACGATATTACCTACGAGCAGTACTTC; size: .; J: TRBJ2-7; D: .; V: TRBV18
CDR3: CASSLRTGGEDTQYF; DNA: TGCGCCAGCAGCTTAAGGACAGGGGGTGAGGATACGCAGTATTTT; size: .; J: TRBJ2-3; D: TRBD1; V: TRBV5-1
CDR3: CATSGTLRDINQPQHF; DNA: TGTGCCACCAGCGGGACTCTAAGGGACATTAATCAGCCCCAGCATTTT; size: .; J: TRBJ1-5; D: .; V: TRBV15
CDR3: CASSLRFVGASTDTQYF; DNA: TGTGCCAGCAGCCTCCGTTTCGTCGGGGCTAGCACAGATACGCAGTATTTT; size: .; J: TRBJ2-3; D: .; V: TRBV5-6
CDR3: CASSLSGLGPQHF; DNA: TGTGCCAGCAGCTTGTCCGGTTTAGGGCCCCAGCATTTT; size: .; J: TRBJ1-5; D: .; V: TRBV11-2
CDR3: CAISDTGGYTF; DNA: TGTGCCATCAGTGATACAGGTGGCTACACCTTC; size: .; J: TRBJ1-2; D: .; V: TRBV10-3
CDR3: CASRPGSLAPRNQHF; DNA: TGTGCCAGCAGGCCGGGCTCCCTTGCCCCCCGAAACCAGCATTTT; size: .; J: TRBJ1-5; D: .; V: TRBV6-5
CDR3: CASSLRDTGELFF; DNA: TGTGCCAGCAGTTTACGGGACACCGGGGAGCTGTTTTTT; size: .; J: TRBJ2-2; D: .; V: TRBV27
CDR3: CASSSPDTFSSTDTQYF; DNA: TGTGCCAGCAGCTCTCCCGATACTTTCTCTAGCACAGATACGCAGTATTTT; size: .; J: TRBJ2-3; D: .; V: TRBV7-9
CDR3: CASSVRDRGTEAFF; DNA: TGTGCCAGCAGCGTCCGGGACCGAGGAACTGAAGCTTTCTTT; size: .; J: TRBJ1-1; D: .; V: TRBV9
CDR3: CASSLGGTAKETQYF; DNA: TGTGCCAGCAGCTTGGGCGGGACAGCAAAAGAGACCCAGTACTTC; size: .; J: TRBJ2-5; D: .; V: TRBV5-4
CDR3: CASSPFTGTTLNYAQETQYF; DNA: TGTGCCAGCTCACCTTTCACCGGGACTACACTCAATTACGCACAAGAGACCCAGTACTTC; size: .; J: TRBJ2-5; D: TRBD2; V: TRBV18
CDR3: CASHAPGRGANYGYTF; DNA: TGTGCCAGCCACGCCCCAGGCAGGGGGGCCAACTATGGCTACACCTTC; size: .; J: TRBJ1-2; D: TRBD1; V: TRBV28
CDR3: CASREVGGENYGYTF; DNA: TGTGCCAGCAGGGAGGTTGGTGGGGAAAACTATGGCTACACCTTC; size: .; J: TRBJ1-2; D: .; V: TRBV6-6
CDR3: CASSSRQGVHEKLFF; DNA: TGTGCCAGCAGCTCCAGACAGGGGGTCCATGAAAAACTGTTTTTT; size: .; J: TRBJ1-4; D: TRBD1; V: TRBV13
CDR3: CASSQEGDKNIQYF; DNA: TGCGCCAGCAGCCAAGAGGGGGACAAAAACATTCAGTACTTC; size: once; J: TRBJ2-4; D: .; V: TRBV4-3
CDR3: CASSSRDRGVNTEAFF; DNA: TGTGCCAGTAGTAGCCGGGACAGGGGCGTGAACACTGAAGCTTTCTTT; size: .; J: TRBJ1-1; D: TRBD1; V: TRBV19
CDR3: CASTKGRGQLNQPQHF; DNA: TGTGCCAGCACTAAAGGGAGGGGGCAGCTCAATCAGCCCCAGCATTTT; size: .; J: TRBJ1-5; D: TRBD1; V: TRBV5-8
CDR3: CASSPRENEKLFF; DNA: TGTGCCAGCAGTCCGAGGGAAAATGAAAAACTGTTTTTT; size: .; J: TRBJ1-4; D: .; V: TRBV6-6